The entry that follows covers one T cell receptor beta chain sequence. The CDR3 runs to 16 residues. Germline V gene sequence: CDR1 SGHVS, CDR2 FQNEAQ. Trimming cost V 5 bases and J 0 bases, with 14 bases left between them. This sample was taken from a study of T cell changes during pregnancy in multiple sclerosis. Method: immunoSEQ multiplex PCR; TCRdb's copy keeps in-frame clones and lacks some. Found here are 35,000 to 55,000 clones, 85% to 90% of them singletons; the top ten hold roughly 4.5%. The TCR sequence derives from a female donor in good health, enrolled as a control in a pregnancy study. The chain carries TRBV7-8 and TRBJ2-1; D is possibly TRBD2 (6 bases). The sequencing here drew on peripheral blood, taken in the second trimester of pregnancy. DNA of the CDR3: TGTGCCAGCAGCCCCGCCGGGGGTAGCTCCTACAATGAGCAGTTCTTC. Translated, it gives CASSPAGGSSYNEQFF.